This T cell receptor beta chain was captured by sequencing in a study of T cell responses to AZD1222 COVID-19 vaccine. Generated by immunoSEQ multiplex PCR, the TCRdb table keeps only in-frame clones and is missing some. The table lists approximately 100,000 clones, 91% of them singletons. Deletions cut 0 bases from V and 3 bases from J, with 12 bases between. The CDR3 extends over 15 amino acids. Per the germline V gene, CDR1 is SGHRS and CDR2 is YFSETQ. Of note for this clone: No antigen is known for it.

The study, taken as a whole, reports: Unmutated regions of variants are reportedly targeted by nearly half of spike-specific TCRs. Repertoire samples came only from after the peak T cell response. Researchers report vaccine-associated CD4 TCRs spanning spike, with dominance at 160-218 and 743-854.

The sequence came from an adult in good health. This chain joins TRBV5-1 and TRBJ1-1, with no clear D. Sequenced here: peripheral blood, sampled on day 0 of AZD1222 vaccination. DNA for the CDR3: TGCGCCAGCAGCTTGGAGTCAATGCCGTACACTGAAGCTTTCTTT. It is translated as CASSLESMPYTEAFF.